A selection of T cell receptor beta chains follows, all from one sample in a study of naive and memory T cell subsets. In TCRdb, the UMI-ligation and nested PCR reads were re-called with MiXCR into one record per CDR3 protein. The table lists about 90,000 distinct CDR3 sequences, over 7% of them singletons. Sequencing was carried out using central memory CD4+ T cells from blood. Every receptor here comes from a human donor in good health. Both conserved end residues are part of each CDR3. Each record gives: clone size, V gene, D gene, J gene, CDR3 DNA, CDR3 protein. A D gene is named only where the DNA matches it firmly. Size tells how often a clone was seen (once, few, many) or the class of an expanded clone, and some rows leave it out.

size: few; V: TRBV6-6; D: .; J: TRBJ1-1; DNA: TGTGCCAGCAGGTTGAAACAGGGCCCTGAAGCTTTCTTT; CDR3: CASRLKQGPEAFF
size: many; V: TRBV2; D: .; J: TRBJ1-3; DNA: TGTGCCAGCAGAGGGGACACTGCTGGAAACACCATATATTTT; CDR3: CASRGDTAGNTIYF
size: many; V: TRBV6-5; D: .; J: TRBJ1-1; DNA: TGTGCCAGCAGGGCCCCGGGACGGGGAAACACTGAAGCTTTCTTT; CDR3: CASRAPGRGNTEAFF
size: many; V: TRBV6-2/TRBV6-3; D: .; J: TRBJ1-5; DNA: TGTGCCAGCAGTGAGGTGCAGATGAGGCAGCCCCAGCATTTT; CDR3: CASSEVQMRQPQHF
size: many; V: TRBV4-3; D: TRBD2; J: TRBJ2-3; DNA: TGCGCCAGCAGCCAACGCGGGGGGGCGAATACGCAGTATTTT; CDR3: CASSQRGGANTQYF
size: .; V: TRBV10-3; D: TRBD2; J: TRBJ2-1; DNA: TGTGCCATCAGTGAGTCGGCAACTAGCGGGAGACTAGGTGAGCAGTTCTTC; CDR3: CAISESATSGRLGEQFF
size: few; V: TRBV4-3; D: .; J: TRBJ2-2; DNA: TGCGCCAGCAGCCGACAAAAGCAAGGGTCGGGGGAGCTGTTTTTT; CDR3: CASSRQKQGSGELFF
size: many; V: TRBV20-1; D: .; J: TRBJ1-5; DNA: TGCAGTGCTAGAGAACAGGGAAATCAGCCCCAGCATTTT; CDR3: CSAREQGNQPQHF
size: many; V: TRBV5-4; D: .; J: TRBJ1-2; DNA: TGTGCCAGCAGCTTAGGGGGCTATGGCTACACCTTC; CDR3: CASSLGGYGYTF
size: many; V: TRBV27; D: TRBD1; J: TRBJ2-7; DNA: TGTGCCAGCAGTTTAGACAGGGGTCCGTACGAGCAGTACTTC; CDR3: CASSLDRGPYEQYF
size: .; V: TRBV6-4; D: .; J: TRBJ2-3; DNA: TGTGCCAGCAGTGAAGGTTTTAACACAGATACGCAGTATTTT; CDR3: CASSEGFNTDTQYF
size: many; V: TRBV29-1; D: .; J: TRBJ1-1; DNA: TGCAGCGTTACCGGACAGCTGACGAAGCCGAAACCTAACACTGAAGCTTTCTTT; CDR3: CSVTGQLTKPKPNTEAFF
size: many; V: TRBV20-1; D: TRBD1; J: TRBJ1-6; DNA: TGCAGTGCTAGAGGGGACAGGAGCTCCTCACCCCTCCACTTT; CDR3: CSARGDRSSSPLHF
size: few; V: TRBV6-2/TRBV6-3; D: .; J: TRBJ2-6; DNA: TGTGCCAGCAAAAGAACCCGGGTTTCCCCCTCTGGGGCCAACGTCCTGACTTTC; CDR3: CASKRTRVSPSGANVLTF
size: many; V: TRBV5-1; D: TRBD1; J: TRBJ2-1; DNA: TGCGCCAGCAGCCTCGGACAGGTCTACAATGAGCAGTTCTTC; CDR3: CASSLGQVYNEQFF
size: few; V: TRBV2; D: .; J: TRBJ2-7; DNA: TGTGCCAGCAGTTTTAGGGAGTCCTACGAGCAGTACTTC; CDR3: CASSFRESYEQYF
size: .; V: TRBV15; D: TRBD1; J: TRBJ2-2; DNA: TGTGCCACCAGCGGGAGGACAGGGGCCGGGGAGCTGTTTTTT; CDR3: CATSGRTGAGELFF
size: many; V: TRBV7-2; D: TRBD1; J: TRBJ2-7; DNA: TGTGCCAGCAGCTTAGGACAGGGGACCTACGAGCAGTACTTC; CDR3: CASSLGQGTYEQYF
size: few; V: TRBV15; D: .; J: TRBJ2-3; DNA: TGTGCCACCAGCAGAGATCCGGGGGATACGCAGTATTTT; CDR3: CATSRDPGDTQYF
size: many; V: TRBV12-3/TRBV12-4; D: .; J: TRBJ1-5; DNA: TGTGCCAGCAGTTTCTGGACAGTCGATAGCAATCAGCCCCAGCATTTT; CDR3: CASSFWTVDSNQPQHF
size: few; V: TRBV6-2/TRBV6-3; D: TRBD2; J: TRBJ2-3; DNA: TGTGCCAGCAGTGGACTAGCGGCTATTAGCACAGATACGCAGTATTTT; CDR3: CASSGLAAISTDTQYF
size: few; V: TRBV19; D: .; J: TRBJ2-4; DNA: TGTGCCAGTAGTTCCCCCTCACAAGGCAAAAACATTCAGTACTTC; CDR3: CASSSPSQGKNIQYF
size: many; V: TRBV5-1; D: .; J: TRBJ1-1; DNA: TGCGCCAGCAGCCATGGGACCGCAAATACGGACACTGAAGCTTTCTTT; CDR3: CASSHGTANTDTEAFF
size: many; V: TRBV11-2; D: .; J: TRBJ2-3; DNA: TGTGCCAGCAGCCCATCAGCTGTCACAGATACGCAGTATTTT; CDR3: CASSPSAVTDTQYF
size: .; V: TRBV4-2; D: .; J: TRBJ1-6; DNA: TGTGCCAGCAGCCAGGACAGCCTTAATTCACCCCTCCACTTT; CDR3: CASSQDSLNSPLHF
size: .; V: TRBV19; D: .; J: TRBJ1-5; DNA: TGTGCCAGTAGTACCGGACGCAATCAGCCCCAGCATTTT; CDR3: CASSTGRNQPQHF
size: many; V: TRBV2; D: .; J: TRBJ2-7; DNA: TGTGCCAGCAGTGCCGCAGGCTACGAGCAGTACTTC; CDR3: CASSAAGYEQYF
size: many; V: TRBV7-6; D: TRBD2; J: TRBJ2-1; DNA: TGTGCCAGCAGCCCTGGGGGGATAGCGGGGTCCTCCTACAATGAGCAGTTCTTC; CDR3: CASSPGGIAGSSYNEQFF
size: many; V: TRBV12-3/TRBV12-4; D: TRBD1; J: TRBJ1-4; DNA: TGTGCCAGCAGTCGACAGGGAGGGGATGAAAAACTGTTTTTT; CDR3: CASSRQGGDEKLFF
size: medium-sized; V: TRBV9; D: .; J: TRBJ2-7; DNA: TGTGCCAGCAGCCCTAGGACCGATTCCTACGAGCAGTACTTC; CDR3: CASSPRTDSYEQYF
size: .; V: TRBV20-1; D: .; J: TRBJ2-1; DNA: TGCAGTGCTCCAACCGACTCCTCCTACAATGAGCAGTTCTTC; CDR3: CSAPTDSSYNEQFF
size: many; V: TRBV18; D: TRBD1; J: TRBJ1-2; DNA: TGTGCCAGCTCCCTACGGCAGGGGGCTGAAAGCTATGGCTACACCTTC; CDR3: CASSLRQGAESYGYTF
size: many; V: TRBV6-6; D: .; J: TRBJ1-1; DNA: TGTGCCAGCAGTTTCCGATCGATGGGGGCCGCTGAAGCTTTCTTT; CDR3: CASSFRSMGAAEAFF
size: few; V: TRBV6-1; D: .; J: TRBJ2-4; DNA: TGTGCCAGCAGTGAGATGCAGGTTTCCAAAAACATTCAGTACTTC; CDR3: CASSEMQVSKNIQYF
size: many; V: TRBV2; D: .; J: TRBJ2-1; DNA: TGTGCCAGCAGAAACAGGGACTACCCGGGAGATGAGCAGTTCTTC; CDR3: CASRNRDYPGDEQFF
size: many; V: TRBV6-2/TRBV6-3; D: .; J: TRBJ2-2; DNA: TGTGCCAGCATAAGAGGCCTTAGGACCGGGGAGCTGTTTTTT; CDR3: CASIRGLRTGELFF
size: many; V: TRBV19; D: TRBD1; J: TRBJ1-5; DNA: TGTGCCAGTAGTACCCACCGTACAGGGGACCAGCCCCAGCATTTT; CDR3: CASSTHRTGDQPQHF
size: .; V: TRBV19; D: .; J: TRBJ1-1; DNA: TGTGCCAGTAGTAGCGGGGTAGAAGCTTTCTTT; CDR3: CASSSGVEAFF
size: .; V: TRBV5-1; D: .; J: TRBJ1-5; DNA: TGCGCCAGCAGCCCGGACAGCCCGAATCAGCCCCAGCATTTT; CDR3: CASSPDSPNQPQHF
size: medium-sized; V: TRBV7-2; D: TRBD1; J: TRBJ2-7; DNA: TGTGCCAGCAGCTTAGTCGCGACAGGGATCCGGGGAAGCTACGAGCAGTACTTC; CDR3: CASSLVATGIRGSYEQYF
size: few; V: TRBV6-2/TRBV6-3; D: .; J: TRBJ2-1; DNA: TGTGCCAGCAGTTACTCGATTCGAGGTAGCGCTCGCGACGGTGAGCAGTTCTTC; CDR3: CASSYSIRGSARDGEQFF